The 3 T cell receptor beta chains listed next were all sequenced from one sample in a study of cytomegalovirus exposure and HLA in healthy donors. It was with 60 Vbeta and 13 Jbeta primers that the PCR ran. Clones were sequenced by immunoSEQ multiplex PCR, and TCRdb holds only the in-frame ones, with some missing. The sample lists approximately 82,000 clones; about a tenth were seen once. Sequenced material: PBMCs. These receptors all stem from a man in his 60s in good health and CMV-seropositive.

This clone was counted many times. This sequence joins TRBV7-9 and TRBJ2-7; 13 bases agree with TRBD2. Germline V CDR1 and CDR2: SEHNR, FQNEAQ (reference sequence). The CDR3 contains 15 residues. The V segment lost 5 bases and the J segment 5 bases; nucleotides outside the gene matches: 6. This CDR3 is CASSTRTSGSDEQYF. The CDR3 DNA sequence: TGTGCCAGCAGCACCCGGACTAGCGGGAGCGACGAGCAGTACTTC.

A few counts support this clone. The gene calls are TRBV5-1 and TRBJ2-7; 8 positions match TRBD1. The CDR3 sequence is 15 residues long. J lost 4 bases, V lost 4 bases, and 10 bases had no gene match. Germline lookup yields CDR1 SGHRS and CDR2 YFSETQ. This CDR3 reads CASSPGTGGPYEQYV. In DNA, the CDR3 is TGCGCCAGCAGCCCCGGGACAGGAGGCCCTTACGAGCAGTACGTC.

This clone was seen more than once but under ten times. The rearrangement joins TRBV29-1 to TRBJ1-2; D might be TRBD1 (5 bases). Germline loops: CDR1 SQVTM, CDR2 ANQGSEA. The CDR3 has 12 residues. Trimming shortened V by 3 bases and J by 7 bases, and 12 bases separated the two germline ends. The CDR3 DNA reads as TGCAGCGTTGACCCGCAGGGTGTTGGCTACACCTTC. Translated: CSVDPQGVGYTF.